Sequencing of this T cell receptor (beta chain) was carried out in a study of OX40 agonist ivuxolimab in advanced cancers. This clone was seen only a few times. Its antigen remains unknown. The length of the CDR3 is 12 residues. CDR1 is WSHSY, CDR2 SAAADI, per germline. V shed 11 bases, J shed 6 bases, and the junction held 9 bases outside the gene matches. The table came from immunoSEQ multiplex PCR; TCRdb's copy has only in-frame clones and leaves some out. The table records about 110,000 clones, under 95% of them present only once. General study findings and limits: Certain nonresponders additionally had low normalized T-cell clonal expansion.

The sequencing here drew on CD4+ or CD8+ T cells sorted from blood, taken in a trial of the OX40 agonist ivuxolimab. This TCR derives from an adult with an advanced solid tumor such as melanoma, head and neck, liver or kidney cancer. The chain employs TRBV10-2 and TRBJ1-2, with TRBD1 matching over 7 bases. For the CDR3, the DNA is TGCGCCGCGGGCGGGACAGCCAATGGCTACACCTTC. It translates to CAAGGTANGYTF.